This T cell receptor (beta chain) was identified during a study of shared clonotypes between healthy human individuals. The table came from immunoSEQ multiplex PCR; TCRdb's copy has only in-frame clones and leaves some out. The table lists roughly 1,600,000 clones, 98% of them singletons. The sequenced sample was naive CD4+ T cells sorted from blood. Regarding subset: CD45RA+ positively selected. The TCR originated in a man under 40 in good health.

The CDR3 DNA reads TGTGCCAGCAGCCTAGGACAGGTCAACTACAATGAGCAGTTCTTC. Translated: CASSLGQVNYNEQFF. The chain links TRBV9 to TRBJ2-1, with 7 bases that match TRBD1. Germline V gene data show CDR1 as SGDLS and CDR2 as YYNGEE. This CDR3 is 15 amino acids long. The trim removed 4 bases at V and 3 bases at J, leaving 7 bases unmatched.